Shown below are 14 T cell receptor beta chains from a single sample sequenced in a study of cytomegalovirus exposure and HLA in healthy donors. PCR used 60 Vbeta primers and 13 Jbeta primers. Assay: immunoSEQ multiplex PCR; the TCRdb copy retains only in-frame clones and omits some. The table shows about 160,000 clones, with about 85% occurring only once. The specimen sequenced was PBMCs. The receptors originated from a man between 18 and 29 years old in good health and CMV-seronegative.

The rearrangement joins TRBV28 to TRBJ2-2; D not resolved. V was shortened by 3 bases and J by 3 bases, with 8 bases between the two germline ends. The CDR3 has 14 amino acids. Germline V gene sequence: CDR1 MDHEN, CDR2 SYDVKM. The chain's CDR3 is CASSLKTYTGELFF. For the CDR3, the DNA is TGTGCCAGCAGTTTGAAGACATACACCGGGGAGCTGTTTTTT.

This clone appeared a few times. The rearrangement links TRBV21-1 to TRBJ1-1; the table's D call TRBD1 went unverified against the DNA. TRBV21-1 is reported as a pseudogene. This CDR3 spans 15 amino acids. CDR3 nucleotide sequence: TGTGCCACTCATACAGCCGGGACACTGAGGACTGAAGCTTTCTTT. Translating gives CATHTAGTLRTEAFF.

J is TRBJ2-7 and V is TRBV6-5; 8 bases agree with TRBD2. Germline V gives CDR1 MNHEY, CDR2 SVGAGI. This CDR3 is 15 amino acids long. Losses at the gene ends were 6 bases for V and 0 bases for J; bases not matched to a gene: 7. The DNA for the CDR3 is TGTGCCAGCAGCCGGGGGGGGGCAGGCTCCTACGAGCAGTACTTC. This encodes CASSRGGAGSYEQYF.

This clone has a handful of counts. This chain uses TRBV19 with TRBJ1-6, with 9 nucleotides matching TRBD1. CDR3 length equals 14 residues. Germline V gives CDR1 LNHDA, CDR2 SQIVND (reference sequence). With V trimmed by 7 bases and J by 5 bases, 3 bases remained unmatched. The CDR3 here is CASMTGGNNSPLHF. CDR3 bases: TGTGCCAGTATGACAGGGGGGAATAATTCACCCCTCCACTTT.

This clone occurred a few times. The chain couples TRBV6-1 to TRBJ1-5; 7 bases are a match to TRBD1. The V segment lost 2 bases and the J segment 4 bases; nucleotides outside the gene matches: 2. CDR1 is MNHNS, CDR2 SASEGT, per germline. This CDR3 has 14 amino acids. CDR3 coding DNA: TGTGCCAGCAGTGAAAGGACAGGAAATCAGCCCCAGCATTTT. It translates to CASSERTGNQPQHF.

J is TRBJ2-1 and V is TRBV7-2, with 8 positions matching TRBD2. The trim removed 3 bases at V and 6 bases at J, leaving 10 bases unmatched. The CDR3 has 16 residues. Germline-derived CDR1 and CDR2 are SGHTA and FQGNSA. The CDR3 DNA follows: TGTGCCAGCAGCTTCTTCCCGGGACTAGTCGCCAATGAGCAGTTCTTC. It is translated as CASSFFPGLVANEQFF.

Only one count was recorded for this clone. The gene calls are TRBV6-1 and TRBJ2-1; 8 nucleotides align to TRBD2. The CDR3 consists of 14 residues. Germline CDR1 is MNHNS and CDR2 is SASEGT. V lost 4 bases and J lost 8; bases outside the gene matches: 7. The chain's CDR3 is CASSVGAREDEQFF. The CDR3 nucleotides are TGTGCCAGCAGTGTAGGGGCGCGGGAGGATGAGCAGTTCTTC.

The count of this clone is one. V is TRBV27 and J is TRBJ2-1; TRBD2 aligns across 7 bases. The CDR3 totals 16 residues. CDR1 is MNHEY, CDR2 SMNVEV, per germline (reference sequence). Trimming cost V 3 bases and J 2 bases; bases outside gene matches: 7. Here the CDR3 reads CASSFSSGAAYNEQFF. DNA of the CDR3: TGTGCCAGCAGTTTCTCTAGCGGTGCAGCCTACAATGAGCAGTTCTTC.

The rearrangement uses TRBV28 and TRBJ1-4, with 8 bases aligning to TRBD1. In germline, CDR1 is MDHEN, CDR2 SYDVKM. The CDR3 consists of 15 residues. Germline trimming cut 7 bases from V and 5 bases from J; bases unmatched to any gene: 9. The CDR3 sequence: CASTILGTGNEKLFF. CDR3 in DNA: TGTGCCAGCACCATTTTGGGGACAGGCAATGAAAAACTGTTTTTT.

The V gene is TRBV29-1, the J gene TRBJ2-7; tentative D call: TRBD2 (5 bases). V was shortened by 4 bases and J by 5 bases, with 15 bases between the two germline ends. Germline lookup yields CDR1 SQVTM and CDR2 ANQGSEA. The CDR3 runs to 13 residues. The DNA for the CDR3 is TGCAGCGTTGTAACGGTCAACGGGAACGAGCAGTACTTC. Its protein is CSVVTVNGNEQYF.

This chain joins TRBV5-4 and TRBJ2-5; maybe TRBD1 (5 bases). The CDR3 consists of 14 residues. V was clipped by 0 bases and J by 5 bases, with 11 bases between them. Germline CDR1 SGHNT, CDR2 YYREEE (reference sequence). CDR3: CASSLGTRKETQYF. The CDR3 DNA is TGTGCCAGCAGCTTGGGGACAAGGAAGGAGACCCAGTACTTC. The full variable domain, with the rest looked up from reference TRBV5-4 and TRBJ2-5, is ETGVTQSPTHLIKTRGQQVTLRCSSQSGHNTVSWYQQALGQGPQFIFQYYREEENGRGNFPPRFSGLQFPNYSSELNVNALELDDSALYLCASSLGTRKETQYFGPGTRLLVL.

The chain recombines TRBV5-4 with TRBJ2-7; D is possibly TRBD1 (5 bases). This CDR3 contains 13 residues. With 4 bases removed from V and 5 bases from J, the gap between germline ends came to 13 bases. Germline V gives CDR1 SGHNT, CDR2 YYREEE (reference sequence). Here the CDR3 DNA reads TGTGCCAGCAGCCCACCCAGGGCCAACGAGCAGTACTTC. Translated, it gives CASSPPRANEQYF.

The chain couples TRBV5-1 to TRBJ2-5; 8 bases match TRBD1. V was pared by 5 bases and J by 3 bases, with 3 bases of the junction left unmatched. This CDR3 contains 13 residues. Germline CDR1 and CDR2: SGHRS and YFSETQ. CDR3 protein: CASRAGGEETQYF. The CDR3 coding sequence is TGCGCCAGCAGGGCAGGGGGCGAAGAGACCCAGTACTTC.

The V and J genes are TRBV5-1 and TRBJ2-7; 8 bases agree with TRBD2. The CDR3 sequence is 16 residues long. V gave up 2 bases and J gave up 3 bases; unmatched junction bases: 10. In germline, CDR1 is SGHRS, CDR2 YFSETQ. The CDR3: CASSFLAGALGYEQYF. Written as DNA, the CDR3 is TGCGCCAGCAGCTTCCTAGCGGGCGCCCTCGGCTACGAGCAGTACTTC.